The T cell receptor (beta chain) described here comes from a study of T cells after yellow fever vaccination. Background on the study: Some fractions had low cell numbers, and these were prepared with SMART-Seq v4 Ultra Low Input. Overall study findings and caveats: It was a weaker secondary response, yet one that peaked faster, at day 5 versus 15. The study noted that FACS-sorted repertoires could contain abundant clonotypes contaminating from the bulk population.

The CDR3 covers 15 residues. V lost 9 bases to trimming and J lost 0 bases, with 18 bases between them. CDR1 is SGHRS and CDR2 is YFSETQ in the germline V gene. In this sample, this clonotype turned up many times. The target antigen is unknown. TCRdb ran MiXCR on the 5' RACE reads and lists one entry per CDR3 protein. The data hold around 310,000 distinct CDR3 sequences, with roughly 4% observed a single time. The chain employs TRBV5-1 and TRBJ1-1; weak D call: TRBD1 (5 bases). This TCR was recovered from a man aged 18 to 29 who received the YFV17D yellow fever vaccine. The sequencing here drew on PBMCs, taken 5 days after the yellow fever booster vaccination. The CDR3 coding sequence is TGCGCCACCTCCCCCTCCGGGGGTATGAACACTGAAGCTTTCTTT. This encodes CATSPSGGMNTEAFF.